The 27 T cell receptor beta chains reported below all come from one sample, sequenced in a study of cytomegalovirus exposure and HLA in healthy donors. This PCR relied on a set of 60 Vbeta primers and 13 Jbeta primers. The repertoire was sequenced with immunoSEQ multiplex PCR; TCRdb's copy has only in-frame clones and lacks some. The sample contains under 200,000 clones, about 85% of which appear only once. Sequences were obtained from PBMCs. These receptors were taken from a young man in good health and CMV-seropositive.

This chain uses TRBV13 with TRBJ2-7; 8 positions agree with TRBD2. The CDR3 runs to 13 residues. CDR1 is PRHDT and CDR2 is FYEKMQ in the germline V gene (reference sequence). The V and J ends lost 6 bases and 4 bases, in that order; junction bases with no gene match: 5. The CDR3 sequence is CASSSRGGYEQYF. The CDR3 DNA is TGTGCCAGCAGTTCCCGGGGGGGTTACGAGCAGTACTTC.

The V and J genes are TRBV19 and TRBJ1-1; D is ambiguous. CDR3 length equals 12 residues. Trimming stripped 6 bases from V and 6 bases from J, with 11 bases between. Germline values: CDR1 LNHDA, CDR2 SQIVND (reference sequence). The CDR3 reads CASSRTPPEAFF. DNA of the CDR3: TGTGCCAGTAGCCGTACTCCCCCTGAAGCTTTCTTT.

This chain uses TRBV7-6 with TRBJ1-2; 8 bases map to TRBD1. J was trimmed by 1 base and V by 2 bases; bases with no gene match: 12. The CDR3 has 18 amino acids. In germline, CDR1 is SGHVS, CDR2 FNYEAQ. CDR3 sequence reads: CASSLYFHRTGINYGYTF. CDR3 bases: TGTGCCAGCAGCTTATACTTCCATCGGACAGGGATTAACTATGGCTACACCTTC.

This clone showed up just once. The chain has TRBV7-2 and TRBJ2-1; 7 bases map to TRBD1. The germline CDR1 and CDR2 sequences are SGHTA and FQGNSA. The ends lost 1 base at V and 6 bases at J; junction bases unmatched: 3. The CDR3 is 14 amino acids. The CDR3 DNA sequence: TGTGCCAGCAGCTTAGTACGACAGGGCAATGAGCAGTTCTTC. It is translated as CASSLVRQGNEQFF.

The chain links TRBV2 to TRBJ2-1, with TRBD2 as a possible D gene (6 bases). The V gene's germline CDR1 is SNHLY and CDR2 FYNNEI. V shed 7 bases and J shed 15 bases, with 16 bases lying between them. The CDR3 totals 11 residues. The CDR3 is CASTGFGDLFF. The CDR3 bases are TGTGCCAGCACTGGATTTGGGGACTTGTTCTTC.

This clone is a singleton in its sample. The CDR3 loop is CASSPGTTGANVLTF. Here the CDR3 DNA reads TGTGCCAGCAGCCCCGGGACAACTGGGGCCAACGTCCTGACTTTC. The V gene is TRBV9, the J gene TRBJ2-6, with D perhaps matching TRBD1 (6 bases). V was pared by 4 bases and J by 2 bases, with 10 bases between. Germline loops: CDR1 SGDLS, CDR2 YYNGEE. This CDR3 region has 15 residues.

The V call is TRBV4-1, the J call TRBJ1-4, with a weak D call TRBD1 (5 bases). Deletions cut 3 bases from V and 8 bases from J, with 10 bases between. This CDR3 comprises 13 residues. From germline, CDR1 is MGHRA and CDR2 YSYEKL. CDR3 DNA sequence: TGCGCCAGCAGCCAGGGGCGGTGGGAAAAACTGTTTTTT. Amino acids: CASSQGRWEKLFF.

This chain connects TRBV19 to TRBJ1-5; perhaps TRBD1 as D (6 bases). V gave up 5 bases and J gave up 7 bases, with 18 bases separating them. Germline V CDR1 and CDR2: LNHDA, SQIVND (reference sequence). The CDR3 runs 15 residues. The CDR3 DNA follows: TGTGCCAGTAGTTGGTCGGACAGCAGAGAACAGCCCCAGCATTTT. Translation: CASSWSDSREQPQHF.

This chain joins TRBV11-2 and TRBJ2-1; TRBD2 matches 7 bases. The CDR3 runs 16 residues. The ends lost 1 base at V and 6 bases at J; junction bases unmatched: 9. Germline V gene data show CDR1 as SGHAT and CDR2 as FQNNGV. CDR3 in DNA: TGTGCCAGCAGCTTAGGTCCCAGCGGGGTGGGCAATGAGCAGTTCTTC. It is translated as CASSLGPSGVGNEQFF.

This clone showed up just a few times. The CDR3 spells CASTGLGGLNTEAFF. Written as DNA, the CDR3 is TGTGCCAGCACGGGACTAGGGGGCCTGAACACTGAAGCTTTCTTT. J is TRBJ1-1 and V is TRBV2, with 7 nucleotides matching TRBD1. CDR1 is SNHLY, CDR2 FYNNEI, per germline. V was clipped by 7 bases and J by 0 bases; unmatched bases: 8. There are 15 residues in the CDR3.

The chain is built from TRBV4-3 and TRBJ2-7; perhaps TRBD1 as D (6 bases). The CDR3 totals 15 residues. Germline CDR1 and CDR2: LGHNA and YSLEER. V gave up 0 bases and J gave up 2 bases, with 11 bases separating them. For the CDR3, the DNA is TGCGCCAGCAGCCAAGATAGGAACAGGGCCTACGAGCAGTACTTC. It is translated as CASSQDRNRAYEQYF.

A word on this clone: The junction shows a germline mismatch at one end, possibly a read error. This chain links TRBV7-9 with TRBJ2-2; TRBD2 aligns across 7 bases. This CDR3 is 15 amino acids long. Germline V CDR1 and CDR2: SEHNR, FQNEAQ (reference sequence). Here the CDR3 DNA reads TGTTCCAGCAGCTTGGGGGGGATTAACACCGGGGAGCTGTTTTTT. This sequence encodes CSSSLGGINTGELFF. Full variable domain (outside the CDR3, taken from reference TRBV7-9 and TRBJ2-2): DTGVSQNPRHKITKRGQNVTFRCDPISEHNRLYWYRQTLGQGPEFLTYFQNEAQLEKSRLLSDRFSAERPKGSFSTLEIQRTEQGDSAMYLCSSSLGGINTGELFFGEGSRLTVL.

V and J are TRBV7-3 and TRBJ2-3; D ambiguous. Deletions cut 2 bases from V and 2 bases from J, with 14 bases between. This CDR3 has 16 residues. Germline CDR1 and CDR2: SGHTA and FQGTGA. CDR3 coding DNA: TGTGCCAGCAGCTTAGAGTTCCACCCAAACACAGATACGCAGTATTTT. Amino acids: CASSLEFHPNTDTQYF.

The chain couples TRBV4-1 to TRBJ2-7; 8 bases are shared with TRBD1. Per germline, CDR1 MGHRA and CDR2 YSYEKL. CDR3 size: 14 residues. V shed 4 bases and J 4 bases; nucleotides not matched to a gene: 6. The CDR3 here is CASSPGTGLYEQYF. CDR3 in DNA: TGCGCCAGCAGCCCCGGGACAGGATTATACGAGCAGTACTTC.

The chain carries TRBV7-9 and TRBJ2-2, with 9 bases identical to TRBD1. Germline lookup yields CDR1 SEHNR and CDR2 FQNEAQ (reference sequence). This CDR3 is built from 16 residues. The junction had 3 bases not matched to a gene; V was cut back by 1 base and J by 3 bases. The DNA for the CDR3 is TGTGCCAGCAGCTTAGACGGGACAGGGCACACCGGGGAGCTGTTTTTT. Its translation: CASSLDGTGHTGELFF.

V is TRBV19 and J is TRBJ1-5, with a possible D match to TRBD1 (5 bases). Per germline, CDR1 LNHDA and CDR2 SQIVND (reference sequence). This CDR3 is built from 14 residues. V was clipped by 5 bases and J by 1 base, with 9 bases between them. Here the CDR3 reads CASSFRQSNQPQHF. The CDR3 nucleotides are TGTGCCAGTAGTTTCAGACAGAGCAATCAGCCCCAGCATTTT.

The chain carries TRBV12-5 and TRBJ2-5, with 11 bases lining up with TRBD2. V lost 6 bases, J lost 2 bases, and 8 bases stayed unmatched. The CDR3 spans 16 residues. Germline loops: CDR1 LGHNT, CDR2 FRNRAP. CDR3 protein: CASGPTSGELQETQYF. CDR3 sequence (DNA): TGTGCTAGTGGCCCGACTAGCGGGGAGCTACAAGAGACCCAGTACTTC.

This CDR3 is CASSPEREATDTQYF. For the CDR3, the DNA is TGTGCCAGCTCACCGGAGCGGGAGGCCACAGATACGCAGTATTTT. The V and J genes are TRBV18 and TRBJ2-3; 9 bases are a match to TRBD2. The CDR3 length is 15 residues. Unmatched junction bases numbered 3, after V lost 3 bases and J lost 2 bases. Germline V gene lookup returns CDR1 KGHSH and CDR2 LQKENI.

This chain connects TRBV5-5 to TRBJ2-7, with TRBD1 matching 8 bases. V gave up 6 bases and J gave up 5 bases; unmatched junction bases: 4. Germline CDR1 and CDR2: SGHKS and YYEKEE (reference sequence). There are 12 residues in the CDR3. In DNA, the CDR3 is TGTGCCAGCACCAAGACAGGGGACGAGCAGTACTTC. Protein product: CASTKTGDEQYF.

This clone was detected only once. The CDR3 here is CASRYRAGADGYTF. CDR3 nucleotide sequence: TGTGCCAGTAGGTACAGGGCGGGTGCGGATGGCTACACCTTC. The chain combines TRBV19 with TRBJ1-2, with D perhaps matching TRBD1 (6 bases). The CDR3 runs to 14 residues. Germline V gene data show CDR1 as LNHDA and CDR2 as SQIVND (reference sequence). V was shortened by 6 bases and J by 6 bases, with 17 bases between the two germline ends.

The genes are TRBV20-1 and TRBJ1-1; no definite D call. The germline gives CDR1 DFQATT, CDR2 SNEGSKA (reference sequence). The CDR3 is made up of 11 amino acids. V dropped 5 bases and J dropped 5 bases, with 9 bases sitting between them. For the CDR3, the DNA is TGCAGTGCTCCGAGGAGGACTGAAGCTTTCTTT. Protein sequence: CSAPRRTEAFF.

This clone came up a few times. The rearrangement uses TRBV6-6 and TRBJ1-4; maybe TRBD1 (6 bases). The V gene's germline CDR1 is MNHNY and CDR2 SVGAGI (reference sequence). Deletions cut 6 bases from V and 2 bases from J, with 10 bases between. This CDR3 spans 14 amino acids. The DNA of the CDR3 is TGTGCCAGCAGCTCAGGGGCGACTAATGAAAAACTGTTTTTT. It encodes CASSSGATNEKLFF.

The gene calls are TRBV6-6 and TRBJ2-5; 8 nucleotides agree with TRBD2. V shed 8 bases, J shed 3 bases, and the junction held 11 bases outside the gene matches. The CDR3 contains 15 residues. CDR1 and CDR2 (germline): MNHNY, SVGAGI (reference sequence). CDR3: CASYSGEAREETQYF. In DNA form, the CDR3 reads TGTGCCAGCTATAGCGGGGAGGCGCGGGAAGAGACCCAGTACTTC.

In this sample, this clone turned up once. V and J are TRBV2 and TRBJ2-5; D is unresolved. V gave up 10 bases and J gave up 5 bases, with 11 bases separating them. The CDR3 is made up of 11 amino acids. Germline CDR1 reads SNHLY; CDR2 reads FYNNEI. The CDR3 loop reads CAISEAETQYF. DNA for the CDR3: TGTGCCATCTCAGAAGCGGAGACCCAGTACTTC.

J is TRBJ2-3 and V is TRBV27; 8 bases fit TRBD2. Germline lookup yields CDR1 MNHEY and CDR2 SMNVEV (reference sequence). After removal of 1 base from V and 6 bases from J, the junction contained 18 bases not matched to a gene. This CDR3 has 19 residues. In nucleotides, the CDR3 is TGTGCCAGCAGTTTATATGGTTGGGACGGGACTAGGGTGGGGGATACGCAGTATTTT. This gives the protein CASSLYGWDGTRVGDTQYF.

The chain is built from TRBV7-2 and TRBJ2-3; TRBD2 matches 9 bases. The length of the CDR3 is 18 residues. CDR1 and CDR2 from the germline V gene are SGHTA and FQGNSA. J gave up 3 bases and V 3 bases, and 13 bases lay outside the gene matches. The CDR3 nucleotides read TGTGCCAGCAGCTTCATCCCGCCGTGGCGGGAGGGTACAGATACGCAGTATTTT. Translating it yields CASSFIPPWREGTDTQYF. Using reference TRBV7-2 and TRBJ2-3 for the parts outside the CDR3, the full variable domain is GAGVSQSPSNKVTEKGKDVELRCDPISGHTALYWYRQSLGQGLEFLIYFQGNSAPDKSGLPSDRFSAERTGGSVSTLTIQRTQQEDSAVYLCASSFIPPWREGTDTQYFGPGTRLTVL.

The CDR3 region is CASSPSGLAGGVYNEQFF. Written as DNA, the CDR3 is TGTGCCAGCTCACCATCGGGACTAGCGGGAGGGGTATACAATGAGCAGTTCTTC. The rearrangement joins TRBV18 to TRBJ2-1; 16 bases are shared with TRBD2. Germline V gives CDR1 KGHSH, CDR2 LQKENI. The CDR3 is 18 residues long. Trimming cost V 2 bases and J 4 bases; bases outside gene matches: 5.